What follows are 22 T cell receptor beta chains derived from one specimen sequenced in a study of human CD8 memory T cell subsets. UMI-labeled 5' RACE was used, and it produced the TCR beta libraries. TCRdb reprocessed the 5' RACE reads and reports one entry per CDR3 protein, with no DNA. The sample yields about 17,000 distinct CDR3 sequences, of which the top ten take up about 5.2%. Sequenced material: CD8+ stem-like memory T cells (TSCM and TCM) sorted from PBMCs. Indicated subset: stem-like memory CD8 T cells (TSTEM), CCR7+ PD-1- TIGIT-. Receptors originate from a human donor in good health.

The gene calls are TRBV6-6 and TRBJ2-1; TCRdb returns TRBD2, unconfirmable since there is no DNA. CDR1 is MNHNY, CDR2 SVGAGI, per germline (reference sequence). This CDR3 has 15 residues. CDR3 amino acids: CASSYSRLAGNEQFF.

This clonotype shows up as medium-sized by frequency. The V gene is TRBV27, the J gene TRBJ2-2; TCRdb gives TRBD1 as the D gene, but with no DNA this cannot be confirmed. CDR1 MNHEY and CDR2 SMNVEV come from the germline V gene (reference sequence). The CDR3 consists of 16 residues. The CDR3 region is CASSLSGQGTTGELFF.

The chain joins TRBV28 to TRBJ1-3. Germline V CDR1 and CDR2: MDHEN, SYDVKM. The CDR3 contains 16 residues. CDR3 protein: CASSPLPTWSGNTIYF.

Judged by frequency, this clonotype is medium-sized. The CDR3 loop reads CASSQINRDRAYEQYF. The rearrangement links TRBV12-3 or TRBV12-4 to TRBJ2-7; as DNA is missing, the TRBD1 call by TCRdb cannot be tested. The CDR3 loop spans 16 amino acids.

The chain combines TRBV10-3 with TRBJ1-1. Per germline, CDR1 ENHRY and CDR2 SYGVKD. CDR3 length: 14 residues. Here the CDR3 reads CAISDPTANTEAFF.

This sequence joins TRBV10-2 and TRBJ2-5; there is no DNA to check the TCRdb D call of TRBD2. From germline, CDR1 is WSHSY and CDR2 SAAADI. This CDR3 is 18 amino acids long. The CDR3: CASSDYYLAGPVQETQYF.

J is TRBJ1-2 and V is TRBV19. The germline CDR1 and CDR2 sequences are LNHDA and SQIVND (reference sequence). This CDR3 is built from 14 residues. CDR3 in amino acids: CASKDGPINYGYTF.

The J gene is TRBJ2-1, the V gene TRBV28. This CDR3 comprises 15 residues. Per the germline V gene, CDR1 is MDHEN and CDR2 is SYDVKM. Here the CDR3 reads CASRPLANSYNEQFF.

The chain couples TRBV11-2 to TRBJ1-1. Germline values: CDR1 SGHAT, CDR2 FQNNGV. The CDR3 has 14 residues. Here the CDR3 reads CASTMRTGNTEAFF.

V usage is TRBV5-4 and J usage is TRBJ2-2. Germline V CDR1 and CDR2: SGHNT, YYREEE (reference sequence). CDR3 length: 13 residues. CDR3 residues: CASSLFFGGELFF. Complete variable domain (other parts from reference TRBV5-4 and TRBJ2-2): ETGVTQSPTHLIKTRGQQVTLRCSSQSGHNTVSWYQQALGQGPQFIFQYYREEENGRGNFPPRFSGLQFPNYSSELNVNALELDDSALYLCASSLFFGGELFFGEGSRLTVL.

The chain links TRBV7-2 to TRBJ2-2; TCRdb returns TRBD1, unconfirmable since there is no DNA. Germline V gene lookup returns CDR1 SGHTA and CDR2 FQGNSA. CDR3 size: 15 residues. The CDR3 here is CASSRRTVNTGELFF.

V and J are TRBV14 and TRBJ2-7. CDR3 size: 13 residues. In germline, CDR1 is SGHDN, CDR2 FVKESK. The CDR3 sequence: CASSQTRPYEQYF.

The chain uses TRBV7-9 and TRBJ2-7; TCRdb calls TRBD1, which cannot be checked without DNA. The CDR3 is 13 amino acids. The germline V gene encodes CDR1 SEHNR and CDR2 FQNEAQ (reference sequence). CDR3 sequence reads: CASSIGDSREQYF.

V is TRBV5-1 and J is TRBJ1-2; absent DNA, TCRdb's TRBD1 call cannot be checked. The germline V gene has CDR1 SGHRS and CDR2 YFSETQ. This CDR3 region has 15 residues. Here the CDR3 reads CASRGGTSSNYGYTF.

CDR3 protein: CASSLVAGGNNEQFF. The chain combines TRBV6-5 with TRBJ2-1; TCRdb proposes TRBD1, but this gene call is untestable without DNA. This CDR3 is built from 15 residues. Germline assignment: CDR1 MNHEY and CDR2 SVGAGI.

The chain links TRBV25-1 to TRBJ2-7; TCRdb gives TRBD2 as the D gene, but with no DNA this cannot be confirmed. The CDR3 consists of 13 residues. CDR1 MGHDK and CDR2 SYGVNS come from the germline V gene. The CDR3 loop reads CASRSPSGGAKDF.

CDR3 protein: CASSFIGGNTGELFF. This rearrangement joins TRBV5-6 to TRBJ2-2; TCRdb reports TRBD1, a call that lacks DNA to check it against. CDR1 and CDR2 from the germline V gene are SGHDT and YYEEEE. This CDR3 contains 15 residues.

Here the CDR3 reads CASCLVGAADTQYF. This chain uses TRBV2 with TRBJ2-3; TCRdb indicates TRBD1, and absent DNA this call remains unverified. This CDR3 spans 14 amino acids. Germline V gene sequence: CDR1 SNHLY, CDR2 FYNNEI.

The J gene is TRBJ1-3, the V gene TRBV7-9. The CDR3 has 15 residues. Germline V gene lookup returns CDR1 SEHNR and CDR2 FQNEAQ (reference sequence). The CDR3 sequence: CASSLGPVSGNTIYF.

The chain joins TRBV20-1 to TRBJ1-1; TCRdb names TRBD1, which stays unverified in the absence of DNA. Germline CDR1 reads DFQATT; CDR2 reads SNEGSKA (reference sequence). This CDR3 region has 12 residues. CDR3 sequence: CSARAKGTEAFF.

The CDR3 here is CSVVASQGVYNEQFF. The rearrangement uses TRBV29-1 and TRBJ2-1; checking the TCRdb D call of TRBD1 is not possible without DNA. The CDR3 is made up of 15 amino acids. Germline V CDR1 and CDR2: SQVTM, ANQGSEA.

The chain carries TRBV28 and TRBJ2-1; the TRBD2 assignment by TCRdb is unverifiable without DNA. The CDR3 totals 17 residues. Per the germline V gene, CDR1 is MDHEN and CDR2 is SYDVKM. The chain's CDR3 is CASSPILAGGFYNEQFF.